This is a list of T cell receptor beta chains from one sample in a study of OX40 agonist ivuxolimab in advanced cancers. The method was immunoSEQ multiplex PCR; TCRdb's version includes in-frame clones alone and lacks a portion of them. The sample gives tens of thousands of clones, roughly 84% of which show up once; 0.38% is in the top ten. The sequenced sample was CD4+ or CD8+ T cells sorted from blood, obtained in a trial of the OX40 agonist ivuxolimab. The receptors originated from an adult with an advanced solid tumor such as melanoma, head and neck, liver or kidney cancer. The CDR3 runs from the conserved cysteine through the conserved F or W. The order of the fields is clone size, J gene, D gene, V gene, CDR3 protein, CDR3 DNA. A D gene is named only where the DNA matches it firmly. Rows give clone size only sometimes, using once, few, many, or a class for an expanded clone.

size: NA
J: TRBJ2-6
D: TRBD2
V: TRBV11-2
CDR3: CASSLDRLAGAGGANVLTF
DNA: TGTGCCAGCAGCTTAGATCGCCTAGCGGGGGCTGGTGGGGCCAACGTCCTGACTTTC

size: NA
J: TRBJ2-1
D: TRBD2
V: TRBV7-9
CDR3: CASSPRGRGGLSYDEQFF
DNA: TGTGCCAGCAGCCCCCGGGGGCGGGGGGGCCTCAGTTACGATGAGCAGTTCTTC

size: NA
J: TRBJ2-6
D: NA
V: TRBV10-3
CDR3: CAISESMGPGTNNVLTF
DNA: TGTGCCATCAGTGAGTCTATGGGCCCGGGAACTAACAACGTCCTGACTTTC

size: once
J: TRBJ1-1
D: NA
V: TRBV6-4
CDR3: CASRTQTGNTEAFF
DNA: TGTGCCAGCAGAACTCAGACGGGGAACACTGAAGCTTTCTTT

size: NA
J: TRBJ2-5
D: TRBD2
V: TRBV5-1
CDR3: CASSLGGGAEETQYF
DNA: TGCGCCAGCAGCTTGGGCGGGGGGGCGGAAGAGACCCAGTACTTC

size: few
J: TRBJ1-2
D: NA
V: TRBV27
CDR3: CASSSGAVRWNNYGYTF
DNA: TGTGCCAGCAGTTCGGGGGCGGTTCGGTGGAACAACTATGGCTACACCTTC

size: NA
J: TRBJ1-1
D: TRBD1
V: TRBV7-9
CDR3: CASSVGQGAGTEAFF
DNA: TGTGCCAGCAGCGTAGGACAGGGGGCCGGGACTGAAGCTTTCTTT

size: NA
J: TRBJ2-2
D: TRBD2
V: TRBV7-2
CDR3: CASSLAIAGGSYTGELFF
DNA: TGTGCCAGCAGCTTAGCGATTGCGGGGGGGTCGTACACCGGGGAGCTGTTTTTT

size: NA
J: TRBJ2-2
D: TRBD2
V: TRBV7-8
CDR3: CASSLYRLAGAGGTGELFF
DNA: TGTGCCAGCAGCTTATATAGACTAGCGGGGGCCGGGGGAACCGGGGAGCTGTTTTTT

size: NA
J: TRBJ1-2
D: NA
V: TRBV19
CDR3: CASNSLQGGGYTF
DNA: TGTGCCAGTAATTCACTTCAGGGAGGTGGCTACACCTTC

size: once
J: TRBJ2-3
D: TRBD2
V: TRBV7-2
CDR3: CASRPLPIAGEARGTQYF
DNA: TGTGCCAGCAGGCCGCTGCCGATAGCGGGGGAAGCACGAGGTACGCAGTATTTT

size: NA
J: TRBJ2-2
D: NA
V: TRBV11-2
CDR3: CASSNGGTANTGELFF
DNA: TGTGCCAGCAGCAATGGAGGGACAGCAAACACCGGGGAGCTGTTTTTT

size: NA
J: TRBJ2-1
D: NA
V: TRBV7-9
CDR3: CASSLVSSYNEQFF
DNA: TGTGCCAGCAGCTTGGTTAGCTCCTACAATGAGCAGTTCTTC

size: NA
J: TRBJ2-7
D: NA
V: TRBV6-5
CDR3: CASSYSKGGSYEQYF
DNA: TGTGCCAGCAGTTACTCCAAAGGGGGGAGCTACGAGCAGTACTTC

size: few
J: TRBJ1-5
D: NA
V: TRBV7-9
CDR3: CASSHISQPQHF
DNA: TGTGCCAGCAGCCACATTAGTCAGCCCCAGCATTTT

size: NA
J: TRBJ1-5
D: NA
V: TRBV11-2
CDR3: CASSLEGGQPQHF
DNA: TGTGCCAGCTCTCTAGAGGGAGGTCAGCCCCAGCATTTT

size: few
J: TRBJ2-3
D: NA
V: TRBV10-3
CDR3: CAISAKYTQYF
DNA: TGTGCCATCAGTGCCAAATATACGCAGTATTTT

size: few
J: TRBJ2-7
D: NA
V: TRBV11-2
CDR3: CASSLSRGEQYF
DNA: TGTGCCAGCAGCTTAAGTAGGGGCGAGCAGTACTTC

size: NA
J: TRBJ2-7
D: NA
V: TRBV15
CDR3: CATSRDHEAAAEQYF
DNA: TGTGCCACCAGCAGAGATCATGAAGCGGCGGCCGAGCAGTACTTC

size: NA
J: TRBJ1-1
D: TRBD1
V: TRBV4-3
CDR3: CASSQEITTDRVTEAFF
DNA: TGCGCCAGCAGCCAAGAAATTACCACGGACAGGGTCACTGAAGCTTTCTTT

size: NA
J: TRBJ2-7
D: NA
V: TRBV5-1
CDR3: CASSLAWTYEQYF
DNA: TGCGCCAGCAGCTTGGCCTGGACCTACGAGCAGTACTTC

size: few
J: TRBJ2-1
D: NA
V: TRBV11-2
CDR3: CASSSGLVSSEQFF
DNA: TGTGCCAGCAGCTCGGGACTTGTATCGAGTGAGCAGTTCTTC

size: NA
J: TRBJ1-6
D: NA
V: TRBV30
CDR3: CAWSVHRPYNSPLHF
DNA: TGTGCCTGGAGTGTACATCGACCGTATAATTCACCCCTCCACTTT

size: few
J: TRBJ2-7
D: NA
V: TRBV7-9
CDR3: CASSPEYYEQYF
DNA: TGTGCCAGCAGCCCCGAATACTACGAGCAGTACTTC

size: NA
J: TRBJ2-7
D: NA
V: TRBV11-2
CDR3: CASSLVGLGEQYF
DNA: TGTGCCAGCAGCTTGGTAGGGCTGGGCGAGCAGTACTTC

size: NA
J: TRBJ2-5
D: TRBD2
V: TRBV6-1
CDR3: CASSEGLAGGKTQYF
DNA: TGTGCCAGCAGTGAAGGACTAGCGGGGGGGAAGACCCAGTACTTC

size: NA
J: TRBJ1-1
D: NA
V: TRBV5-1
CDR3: CASSLAGSRNTEAFF
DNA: TGCGCCAGCAGCTTGGCCGGGAGCAGAAACACTGAAGCTTTCTTT

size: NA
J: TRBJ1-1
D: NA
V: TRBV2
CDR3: CASSEKTANTEAFF
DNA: TGTGCCAGCAGTGAGAAAACAGCAAACACTGAAGCTTTCTTT

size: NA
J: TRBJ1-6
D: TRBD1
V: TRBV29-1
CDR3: CSEPRIWGQGYNSPLHF
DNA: TGCAGCGAACCGCGAATCTGGGGACAGGGATATAATTCACCCCTCCACTTT

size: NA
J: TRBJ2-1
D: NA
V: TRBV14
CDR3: CASSQDRLRGRGGYNEQFF
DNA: TGTGCCAGCAGCCAAGATCGCCTTCGTGGCAGGGGAGGGTACAATGAGCAGTTCTTC

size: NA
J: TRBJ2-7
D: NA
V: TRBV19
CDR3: CASSIEQGYEQYF
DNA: TGTGCCAGTAGTATTGAACAGGGCTACGAGCAGTACTTC

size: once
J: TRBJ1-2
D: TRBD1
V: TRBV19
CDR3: CASSTYAGTGGKGYTF
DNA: TGTGCCAGTAGTACATACGCCGGGACAGGGGGCAAAGGCTACACCTTC

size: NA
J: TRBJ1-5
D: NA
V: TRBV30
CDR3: CAWSVGASGPQHF
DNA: TGTGCCTGGAGTGTAGGGGCGTCGGGGCCCCAGCATTTT

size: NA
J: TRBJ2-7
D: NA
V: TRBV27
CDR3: CASRARGRGTYEQYF
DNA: TGTGCCAGCAGGGCCCGGGGGCGCGGGACCTACGAGCAGTACTTC

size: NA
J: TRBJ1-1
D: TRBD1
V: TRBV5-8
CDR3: CASSFTGGWGAFF
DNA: TGTGCCAGCAGCTTTACAGGGGGCTGGGGAGCTTTCTTT

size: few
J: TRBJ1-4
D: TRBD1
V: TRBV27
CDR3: CASRQGQENEKLFF
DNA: TGTGCCAGCAGGCAGGGACAGGAGAATGAAAAACTGTTTTTT

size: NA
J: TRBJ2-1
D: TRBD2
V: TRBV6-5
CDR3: CASSYSGTSGSREQFF
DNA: TGTGCCAGCAGTTACTCTGGGACTAGCGGGTCCAGGGAGCAGTTCTTC

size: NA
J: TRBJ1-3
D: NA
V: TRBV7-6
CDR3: CASSKGGTPTSNGNTIYF
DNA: TGTGCCAGCAGCAAAGGCGGGACGCCGACTTCTAATGGAAACACCATATATTTT

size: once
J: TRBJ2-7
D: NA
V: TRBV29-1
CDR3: CSVSEREQYF
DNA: TGCAGCGTTTCCGAGCGGGAGCAGTACTTC

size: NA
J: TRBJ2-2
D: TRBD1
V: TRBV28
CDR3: CASSHRTGAMGELFF
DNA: TGTGCCAGCAGCCACAGGACAGGGGCGATGGGGGAGCTGTTTTTT

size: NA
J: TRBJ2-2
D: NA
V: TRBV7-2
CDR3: CASSLAGDLEELFF
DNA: TGTGCCAGCAGCTTAGCAGGGGACCTTGAGGAGCTGTTTTTT